This TCR beta chain was found in a study of response to subunit inactivated influenza vaccine. Findings and limits, study-wide: Authors suggested each seasonal influenza vaccination recruits few new T cells.

This clonotype was recorded at least ten times. The antigen is unknown. Trimming stripped 3 bases from V and 0 bases from J, with 10 bases between. There are 15 residues in the CDR3. Per germline, CDR1 SGHTA and CDR2 FQGNSA. TCRdb used MiXCR to reprocess the RT-PCR reads, holding one entry per CDR3 protein. The data show some 640,000 distinct CDR3 sequences, with about 14% seen just once and 5.5% to 7% held by the top ten. This clonotype originated in a man aged 50 or older who received an inactivated influenza vaccine. The chain uses TRBV7-2 and TRBJ2-3; D is possibly TRBD1 (6 bases). The starting material was PBMCs from blood, obtained 14 to 15 days before vaccination. The CDR3 region is CASSFQGFSTDTQYF. Here the CDR3 DNA reads TGTGCCAGCAGCTTCCAGGGGTTCAGCACAGATACGCAGTATTTT.